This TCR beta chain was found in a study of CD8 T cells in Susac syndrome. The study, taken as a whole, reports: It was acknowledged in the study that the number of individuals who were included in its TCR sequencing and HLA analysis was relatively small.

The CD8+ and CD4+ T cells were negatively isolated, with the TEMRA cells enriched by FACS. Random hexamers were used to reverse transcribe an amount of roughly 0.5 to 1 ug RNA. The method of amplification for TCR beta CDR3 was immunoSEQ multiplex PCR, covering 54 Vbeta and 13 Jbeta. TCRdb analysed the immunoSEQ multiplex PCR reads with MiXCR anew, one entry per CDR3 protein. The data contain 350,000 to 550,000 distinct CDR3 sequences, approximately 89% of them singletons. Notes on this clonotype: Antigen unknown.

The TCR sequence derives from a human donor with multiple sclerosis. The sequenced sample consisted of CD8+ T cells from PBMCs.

CDR3 sequence (DNA): TGTGCCATCTTGGAGGCGATGGGCACTGAAGCTTTCTTT. This sequence encodes CAILEAMGTEAFF. The V call is TRBV10-3, the J call TRBJ1-1; D not resolved. Trimming removed 8 bases at V and 4 bases at J, with 14 bases between. Germline V gene sequence: CDR1 ENHRY, CDR2 SYGVKD. The CDR3 runs 13 residues.